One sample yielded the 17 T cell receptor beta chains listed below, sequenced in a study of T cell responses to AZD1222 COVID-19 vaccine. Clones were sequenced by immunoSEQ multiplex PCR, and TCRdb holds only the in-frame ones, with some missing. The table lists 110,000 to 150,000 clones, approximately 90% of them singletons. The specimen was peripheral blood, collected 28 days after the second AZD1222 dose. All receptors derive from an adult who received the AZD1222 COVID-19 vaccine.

The CDR3 nucleotides read TGTGCCAGCAGCCGAAAGGGTTCCAGCAATCAGCCCCAGCATTTT. Its translation: CASSRKGSSNQPQHF. This chain connects TRBV27 to TRBJ1-5, with D uncertain. Germline CDR1 and CDR2: MNHEY and SMNVEV (reference sequence). The CDR3 consists of 15 residues. V was cut by 6 bases and J by 1 base, with 13 bases left in between.

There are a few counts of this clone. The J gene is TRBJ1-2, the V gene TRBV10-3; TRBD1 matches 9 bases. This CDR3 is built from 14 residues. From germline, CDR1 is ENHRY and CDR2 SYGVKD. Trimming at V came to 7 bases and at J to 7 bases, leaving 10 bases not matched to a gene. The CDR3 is CAINPGTGIFGYTF. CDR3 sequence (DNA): TGTGCCATCAACCCCGGGACAGGGATCTTTGGCTACACCTTC.

CDR3 DNA: TGCGCCAGCAGCCAACCGGGACTAGCGGGAGGATACAATGAGCAGTTCTTC. Its translation: CASSQPGLAGGYNEQFF. The V and J genes are TRBV4-3 and TRBJ2-1, with 15 bases identical to TRBD2. The CDR3 has 17 residues. Germline V gene sequence: CDR1 LGHNA, CDR2 YSLEER. V trimming: 2 bases; J trimming: 4 bases; junction bases outside the gene matches: 3.

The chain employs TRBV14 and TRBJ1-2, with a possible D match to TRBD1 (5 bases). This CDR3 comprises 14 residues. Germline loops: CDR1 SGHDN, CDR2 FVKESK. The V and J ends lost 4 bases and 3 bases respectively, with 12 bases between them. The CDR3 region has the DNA TGTGCCAGCAGCCTAAGGCAGGGTGACTATGGCTACACCTTC. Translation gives CASSLRQGDYGYTF.

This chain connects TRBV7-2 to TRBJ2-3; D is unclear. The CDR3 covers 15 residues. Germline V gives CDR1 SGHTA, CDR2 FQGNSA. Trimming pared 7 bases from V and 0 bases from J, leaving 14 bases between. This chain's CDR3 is CASTPSSSSTDTQYF. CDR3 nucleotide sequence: TGTGCCAGCACCCCCTCTTCATCTAGCACAGATACGCAGTATTTT.

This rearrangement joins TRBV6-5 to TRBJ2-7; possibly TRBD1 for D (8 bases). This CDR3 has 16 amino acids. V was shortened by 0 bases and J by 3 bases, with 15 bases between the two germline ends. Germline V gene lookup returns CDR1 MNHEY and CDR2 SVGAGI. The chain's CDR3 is CASSYSSTGGDYEQYF. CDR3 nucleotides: TGTGCCAGCAGTTACTCGAGTACAGGGGGGGACTACGAGCAGTACTTC.

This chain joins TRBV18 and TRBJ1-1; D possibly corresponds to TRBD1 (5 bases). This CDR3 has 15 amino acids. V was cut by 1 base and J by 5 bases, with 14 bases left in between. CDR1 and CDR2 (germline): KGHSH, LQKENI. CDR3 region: CASSPRWGGGTEAFF. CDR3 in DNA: TGTGCCAGCTCACCACGATGGGGTGGGGGAACTGAAGCTTTCTTT.

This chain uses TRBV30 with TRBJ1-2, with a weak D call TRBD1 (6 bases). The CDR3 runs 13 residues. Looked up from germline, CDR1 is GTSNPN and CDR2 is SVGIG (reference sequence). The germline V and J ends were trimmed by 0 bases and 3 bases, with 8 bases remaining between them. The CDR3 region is CAWSVQGYYGYTF. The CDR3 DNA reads TGTGCCTGGAGTGTACAGGGTTACTATGGCTACACCTTC.

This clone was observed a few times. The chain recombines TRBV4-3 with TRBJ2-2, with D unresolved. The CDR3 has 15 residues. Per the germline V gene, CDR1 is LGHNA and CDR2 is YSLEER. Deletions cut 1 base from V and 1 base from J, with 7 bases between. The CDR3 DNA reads TGCGCCAGCAGCCAAGCCACAGTGAACACCGGGGAGCTGTTTTTT. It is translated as CASSQATVNTGELFF.

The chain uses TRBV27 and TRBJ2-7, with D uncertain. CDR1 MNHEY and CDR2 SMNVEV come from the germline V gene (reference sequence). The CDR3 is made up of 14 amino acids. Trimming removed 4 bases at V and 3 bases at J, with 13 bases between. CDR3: CASSSPLTGYEQYF. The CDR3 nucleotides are TGTGCCAGCAGTTCGCCTTTGACGGGCTACGAGCAGTACTTC.

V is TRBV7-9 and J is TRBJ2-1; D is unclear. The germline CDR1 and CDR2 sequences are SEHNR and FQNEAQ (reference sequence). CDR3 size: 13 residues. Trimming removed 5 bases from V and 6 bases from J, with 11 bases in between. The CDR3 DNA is TGTGCCAGCAGCCCGGCTGTGACCAATGAGCAGTTCTTC. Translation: CASSPAVTNEQFF.

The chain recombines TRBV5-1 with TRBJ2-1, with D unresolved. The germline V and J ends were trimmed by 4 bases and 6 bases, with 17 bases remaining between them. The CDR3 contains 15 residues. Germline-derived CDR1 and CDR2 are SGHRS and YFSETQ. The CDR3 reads CASSRRAGPVNEQFF. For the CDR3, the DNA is TGCGCCAGCAGCAGAAGGGCAGGACCGGTCAATGAGCAGTTCTTC.

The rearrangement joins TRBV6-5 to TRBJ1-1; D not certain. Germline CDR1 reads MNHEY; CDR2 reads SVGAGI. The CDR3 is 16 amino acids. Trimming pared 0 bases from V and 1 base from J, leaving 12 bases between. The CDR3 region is CASSYSWQAGNTEAFF. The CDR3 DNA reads TGTGCCAGCAGTTACTCCTGGCAGGCAGGGAACACTGAAGCTTTCTTT.

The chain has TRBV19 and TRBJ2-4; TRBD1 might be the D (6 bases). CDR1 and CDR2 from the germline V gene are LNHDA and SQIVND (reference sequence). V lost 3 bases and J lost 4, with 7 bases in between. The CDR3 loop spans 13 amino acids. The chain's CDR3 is CASSIGQKNIQYF. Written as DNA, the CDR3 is TGTGCCAGTAGTATCGGACAGAAAAACATTCAGTACTTC.

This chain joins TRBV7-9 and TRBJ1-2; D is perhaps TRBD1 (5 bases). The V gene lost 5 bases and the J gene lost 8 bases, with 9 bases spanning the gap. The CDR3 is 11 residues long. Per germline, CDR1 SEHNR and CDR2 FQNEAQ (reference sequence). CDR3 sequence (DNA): TGTGCCAGCAGCAGGGGCGCGGGCTACACCTTC. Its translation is CASSRGAGYTF.

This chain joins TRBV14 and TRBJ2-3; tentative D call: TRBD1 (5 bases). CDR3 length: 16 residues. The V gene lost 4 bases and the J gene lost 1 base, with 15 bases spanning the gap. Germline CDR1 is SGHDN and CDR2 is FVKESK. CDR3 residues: CASSRTPRARTDTQYF. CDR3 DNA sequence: TGTGCCAGCAGCCGGACACCCAGGGCTCGCACAGATACGCAGTATTTT.

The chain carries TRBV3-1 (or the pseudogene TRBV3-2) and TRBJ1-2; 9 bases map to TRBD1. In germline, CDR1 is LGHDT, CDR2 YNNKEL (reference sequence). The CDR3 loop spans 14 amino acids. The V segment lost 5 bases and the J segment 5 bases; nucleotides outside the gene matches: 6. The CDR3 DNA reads TGTGCCAGCAGCTACCGACAGGGGGAGTATGGCTACACCTTC. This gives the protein CASSYRQGEYGYTF.